This T cell receptor beta chain emerged from a study of OX40 agonist ivuxolimab in advanced cancers. Study information: Patients undergoing dose escalation presented with hepatocellular carcinoma, melanoma, renal cell or head and neck cancer.

Study findings and constraints: Low normalized T-cell clonal expansion was also seen in some nonresponders. On average, CD8+ T cells showed a greater number of expanded clones than CD4+.

The CDR3 runs 17 residues. Germline V gene data show CDR1 as SGDLS and CDR2 as YYNGEE. V was trimmed by 0 bases and J by 0 bases, leaving 13 bases between them. Method: immunoSEQ multiplex PCR; TCRdb's copy keeps in-frame clones and lacks some. The sample lists more than 10,000 clones, approximately 85% occurring once. Enrollment shut out patients with autoimmune disease history or systemic immunosuppression. This clone was picked up a small number of times. Antigen specificity is unknown. The sequences come from CD4+ or CD8+ T cells sorted from blood, collected in a trial of the OX40 agonist ivuxolimab. The chain recombines TRBV9 with TRBJ2-4, with D possibly called TRBD1 or TRBD2 (7 bases each). The receptor was isolated from an adult with an advanced solid tumor such as melanoma, head and neck, liver or kidney cancer. The CDR3 region has the DNA TGTGCCAGCAGCGTAGACCAGGGGGGGCAAGCCAAAAACATTCAGTACTTC. Amino acids: CASSVDQGGQAKNIQYF.